Given below is one T cell receptor beta chain in context. The table came from immunoSEQ multiplex PCR; TCRdb's copy has only in-frame clones and leaves some out. Counted here are about 61,000 clones, 85% to 90% occurring once; the ten biggest clones make up roughly 0.89%. The data derive from a study of T cell changes during pregnancy in multiple sclerosis. V lost 0 bases and J 2 bases, leaving 11 bases between the germline ends. The V gene's germline CDR1 is SGHTA and CDR2 FQGNSA. The CDR3 sequence is 16 residues long. V usage is TRBV7-2 and J usage is TRBJ2-4; possible D gene TRBD2, 6 bases. The clonotype was recovered from a female donor in good health, enrolled as a control in a pregnancy study. This specimen consisted of peripheral blood, obtained in the first trimester of pregnancy. In nucleotides, the CDR3 is TGTGCCAGCAGCTTAGCGGGCGGGGACCCCAAAAACATTCAGTACTTC. Translated: CASSLAGGDPKNIQYF.